This T cell receptor beta chain emerged from a study of T-cell memory formation after mild COVID-19. Study outcomes and limitations: That cross-reactive memory joined was suggested by some responding clones appearing in pre-infection memory.

Germline V CDR1 and CDR2: SNHLY, FYNNEI. The ends were cut back, 0 bases at V and 10 bases at J, with 21 bases in the middle. This CDR3 has 17 residues. TCRdb fed the 5' RACE reads into MiXCR, producing one record per CDR3 protein. Of roughly 400,000 distinct CDR3 sequences in the sample, 20% to 25% are singletons; the top ten hold 8.5% to 10%. Details on this clonotype: Its matching antigen is unknown.

J is TRBJ1-4 and V is TRBV2; D might be TRBD1 (5 bases). This TCR derives from an adult woman who had mild COVID-19 (a few samples of this study predate the infection). Cell type and time point are not known. Specimen: PBMCs or a T cell subset sorted from them (not recorded which). Here the CDR3 DNA reads TGTGCCAGCAGTGAAGCGCTTCGGGGGAACTCCTGGGGAAAACTGTTTTTT. This codes for CASSEALRGNSWGKLFF.